The entry below gives a single T cell receptor (beta chain) sequence along with its context. The antigen remains undetermined. Every single donor gave one heparinised blood draw, and these averaged approximately 120 mL. CD45RO/CCR7/CD25/CD127/CD95/CD27 separated CD4+ naive, central memory, regulatory and stem cell-like memory cells by sorting. The CDR3 has 15 amino acids. Trimming removed 6 bases from V and 5 bases from J; junction bases left unmatched: 9. Germline-derived CDR1 and CDR2 are MNHEY and SMNVEV (reference sequence). The sample originates from a study of beta chain features in type 1 diabetes. TCRB transcripts that were expressed got sequenced, as all of the isolated RNA had been reverse transcribed. Sequenced by immunoSEQ multiplex PCR; TCRdb stores in-frame clones only, minus some. This sample has around 340,000 clones, with roughly 8.8% found just once. Study-level findings and limits: The question left open here concerned HLA type influencing TCRB rearrangement. There was a moderate but significant shortening of TCRB CDR3s in all four CD4+ subsets of Type 1 diabetes patients.

The TCR comes from a man younger than 45 with type 1 diabetes. The gene calls are TRBV27 and TRBJ1-5, with 8 bases matching TRBD1. Sample: central memory CD4+ T cells from blood. CDR3 region: CASSPGTGLYQPQHF. In nucleotides, the CDR3 is TGTGCCAGCAGCCCTGGGACAGGTTTATATCAGCCCCAGCATTTT.